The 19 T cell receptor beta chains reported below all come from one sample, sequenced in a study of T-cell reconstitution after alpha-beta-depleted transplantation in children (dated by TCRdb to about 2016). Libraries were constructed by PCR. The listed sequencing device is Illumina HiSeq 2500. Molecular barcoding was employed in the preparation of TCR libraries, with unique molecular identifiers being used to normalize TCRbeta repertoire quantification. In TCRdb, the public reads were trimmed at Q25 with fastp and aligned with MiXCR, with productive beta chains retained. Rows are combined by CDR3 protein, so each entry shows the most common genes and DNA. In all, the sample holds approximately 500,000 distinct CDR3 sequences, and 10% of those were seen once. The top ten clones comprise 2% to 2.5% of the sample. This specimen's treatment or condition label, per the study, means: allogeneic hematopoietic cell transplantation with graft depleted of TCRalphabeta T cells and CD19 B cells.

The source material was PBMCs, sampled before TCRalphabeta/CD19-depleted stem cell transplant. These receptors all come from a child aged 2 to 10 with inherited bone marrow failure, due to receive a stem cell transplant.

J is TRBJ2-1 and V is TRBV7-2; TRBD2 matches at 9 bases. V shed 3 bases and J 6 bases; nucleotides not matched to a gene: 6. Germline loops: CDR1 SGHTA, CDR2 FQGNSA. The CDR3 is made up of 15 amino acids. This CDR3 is CASSFSGSWGNEQFF. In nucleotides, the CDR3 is TGTGCCAGCAGCTTTAGCGGGAGTTGGGGCAATGAGCAGTTCTTC. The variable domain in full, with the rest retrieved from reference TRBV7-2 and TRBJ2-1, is GAGVSQSPSNKVTEKGKDVELRCDPISGHTALYWYRQSLGQGLEFLIYFQGNSAPDKSGLPSDRFSAERTGGSVSTLTIQRTQQEDSAVYLCASSFSGSWGNEQFFGPGTRLTVL.

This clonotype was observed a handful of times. In DNA, the CDR3 is TGTGCCAGCAGTTGGGACAGGGGCACAGATACGCAGTATTTT. Protein sequence: CASSWDRGTDTQYF. The V call is TRBV6-5, the J call TRBJ2-3; 9 positions agree with TRBD1. The CDR3 contains 14 residues. Germline CDR1 and CDR2: MNHEY and SVGAGI. V lost 4 bases, J lost 1 base, and 0 bases stayed unmatched.

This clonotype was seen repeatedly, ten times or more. The CDR3 loop reads CASSLPYQETQYF. The CDR3 nucleotides are TGTGCCAGCAGCTTGCCGTACCAAGAGACCCAGTACTTC. This chain uses TRBV5-5 with TRBJ2-5; no firm D call. This CDR3 is built from 13 residues. Trimming took 1 base from V and 0 from J, leaving 4 bases between them. CDR1 and CDR2 (germline): SGHKS, YYEKEE (reference sequence).

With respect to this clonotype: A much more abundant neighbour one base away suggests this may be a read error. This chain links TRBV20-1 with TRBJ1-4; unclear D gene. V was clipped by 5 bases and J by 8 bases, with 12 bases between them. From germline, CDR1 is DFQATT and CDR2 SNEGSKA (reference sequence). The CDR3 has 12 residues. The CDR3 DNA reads TGCAGTGCTGGGTGGATTAAAGAAAAACTGTTTTTT. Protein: CSAGWIKEKLFF.

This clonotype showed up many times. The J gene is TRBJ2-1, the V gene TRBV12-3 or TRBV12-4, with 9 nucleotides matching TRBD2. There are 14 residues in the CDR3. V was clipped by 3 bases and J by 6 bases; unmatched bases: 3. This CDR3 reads CASSLGGRANEQFF. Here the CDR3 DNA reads TGTGCCAGCAGTTTGGGCGGGAGGGCCAATGAGCAGTTCTTC.

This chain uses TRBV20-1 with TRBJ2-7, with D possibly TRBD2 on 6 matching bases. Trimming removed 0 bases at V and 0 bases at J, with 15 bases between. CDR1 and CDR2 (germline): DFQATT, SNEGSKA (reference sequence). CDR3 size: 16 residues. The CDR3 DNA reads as TGCAGTGCTAGAGATGTGGGCGGGGCACCCTCCTACGAGCAGTACTTC. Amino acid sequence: CSARDVGGAPSYEQYF.

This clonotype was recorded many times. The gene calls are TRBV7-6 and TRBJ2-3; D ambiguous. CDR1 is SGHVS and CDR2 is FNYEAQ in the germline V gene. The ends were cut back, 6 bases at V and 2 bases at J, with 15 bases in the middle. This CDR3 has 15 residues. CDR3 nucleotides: TGTGCCAGCAGACAGTCCGTCGCCTTCACAGATACGCAGTATTTT. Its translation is CASRQSVAFTDTQYF.

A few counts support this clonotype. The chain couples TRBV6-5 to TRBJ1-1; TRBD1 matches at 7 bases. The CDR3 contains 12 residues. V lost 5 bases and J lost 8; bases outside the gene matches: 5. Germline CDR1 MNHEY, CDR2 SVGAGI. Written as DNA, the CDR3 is TGTGCCAGCAGTCTAATGACAGGGGAAGCTTTCTTT. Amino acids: CASSLMTGEAFF.

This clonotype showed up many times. CDR3 DNA sequence: TGTGCCAGCAGTCCCAACAGCTATGGCTACACCTTC. Protein: CASSPNSYGYTF. This chain connects TRBV6-5 to TRBJ1-2, with D unclear. The V gene lost 5 bases and the J gene lost 4 bases, with 8 bases spanning the gap. This CDR3 comprises 12 residues. Germline V gene data show CDR1 as MNHEY and CDR2 as SVGAGI.

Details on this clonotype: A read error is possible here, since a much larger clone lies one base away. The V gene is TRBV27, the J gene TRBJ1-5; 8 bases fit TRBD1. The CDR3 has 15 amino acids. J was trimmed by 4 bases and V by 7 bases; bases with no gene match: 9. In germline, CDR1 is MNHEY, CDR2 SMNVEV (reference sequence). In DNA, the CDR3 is TGTGCCAGCACTTTTCGGAGACAGGGGAATCAGCCCCAGCATTTT. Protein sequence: CASTFRRQGNQPQHF.

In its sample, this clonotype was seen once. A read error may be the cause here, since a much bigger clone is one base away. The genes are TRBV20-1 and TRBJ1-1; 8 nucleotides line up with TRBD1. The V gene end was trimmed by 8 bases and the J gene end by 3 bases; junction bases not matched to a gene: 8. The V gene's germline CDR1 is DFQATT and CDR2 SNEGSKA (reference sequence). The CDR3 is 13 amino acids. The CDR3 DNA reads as TGCAGTTCTGGAACAGGGGGGTACACTGAAGCTTTCTTT. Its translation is CSSGTGGYTEAFF.

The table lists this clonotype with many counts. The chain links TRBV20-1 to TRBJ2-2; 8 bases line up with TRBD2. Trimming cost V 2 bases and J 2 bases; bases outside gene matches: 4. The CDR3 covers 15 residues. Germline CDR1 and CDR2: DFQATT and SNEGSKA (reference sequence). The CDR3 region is CSARLAGPNTGELFF. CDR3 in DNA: TGCAGTGCTAGACTAGCGGGTCCCAACACCGGGGAGCTGTTTTTT.

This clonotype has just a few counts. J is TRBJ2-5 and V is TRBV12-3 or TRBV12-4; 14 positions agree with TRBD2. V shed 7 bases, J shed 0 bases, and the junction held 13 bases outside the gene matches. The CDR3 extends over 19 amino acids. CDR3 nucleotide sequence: TGTGCCAGCAATACCGGGACTAGCGGGAGTACACCCGACCAAGAGACCCAGTACTTC. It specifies CASNTGTSGSTPDQETQYF.

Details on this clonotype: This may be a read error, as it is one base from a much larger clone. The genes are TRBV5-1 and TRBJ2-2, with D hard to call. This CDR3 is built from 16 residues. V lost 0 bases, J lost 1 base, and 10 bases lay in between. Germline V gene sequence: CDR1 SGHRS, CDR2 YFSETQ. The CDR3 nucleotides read TGCGCCAGCAGCTTGGCGAGCCCCATGAACACCGGGGAGCTGTTTTTT. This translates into CASSLASPMNTGELFF.

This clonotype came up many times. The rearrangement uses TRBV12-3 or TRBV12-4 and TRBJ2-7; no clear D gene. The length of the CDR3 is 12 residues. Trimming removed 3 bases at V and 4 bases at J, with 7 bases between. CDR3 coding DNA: TGTGCCAGCAGTTTCCACAGATACGAGCAGTACTTC. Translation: CASSFHRYEQYF.

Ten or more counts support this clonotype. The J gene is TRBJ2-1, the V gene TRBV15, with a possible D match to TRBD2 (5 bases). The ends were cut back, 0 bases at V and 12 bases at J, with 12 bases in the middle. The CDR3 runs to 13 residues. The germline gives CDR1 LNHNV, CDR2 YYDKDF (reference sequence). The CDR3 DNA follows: TGTGCCACCAGCAGAGAGCCCGGGATTGCGCAGTTCTTC. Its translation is CATSREPGIAQFF.

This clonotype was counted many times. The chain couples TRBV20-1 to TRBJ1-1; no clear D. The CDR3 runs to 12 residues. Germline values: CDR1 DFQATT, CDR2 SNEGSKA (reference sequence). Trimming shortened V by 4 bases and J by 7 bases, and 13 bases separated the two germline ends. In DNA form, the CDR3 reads TGCAGTGCTATTTTTTTTGCACGTGAAGCTTTCTTT. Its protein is CSAIFFAREAFF.

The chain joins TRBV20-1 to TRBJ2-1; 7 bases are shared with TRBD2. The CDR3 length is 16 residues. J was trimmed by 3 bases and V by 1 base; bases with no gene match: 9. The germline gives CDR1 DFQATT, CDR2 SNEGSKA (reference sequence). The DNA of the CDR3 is TGCAGTGCTAGAGTCAGGACTAGTCGGAACTACAATGAGCAGTTCTTC. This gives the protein CSARVRTSRNYNEQFF.

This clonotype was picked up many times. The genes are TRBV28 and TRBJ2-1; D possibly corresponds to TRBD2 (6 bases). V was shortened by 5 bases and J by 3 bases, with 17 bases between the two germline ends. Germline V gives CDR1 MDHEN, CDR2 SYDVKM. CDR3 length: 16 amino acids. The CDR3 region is CASSPRPPGVYNEQFF. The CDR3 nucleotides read TGTGCCAGCAGTCCCCGGCCACCGGGGGTCTACAATGAGCAGTTCTTC.